This T cell receptor (beta chain) was documented in a study of T cell responses to AZD1222 COVID-19 vaccine. Study observations and caveats: None of the repertoires were sampled until the peak T cell response had passed. Spike-specific TCR breadth and depth went up after people got two AZD1222 doses. Variant regions that are unmutated are reportedly the target of nearly half of spike-specific TCRs.

This table comes from immunoSEQ multiplex PCR, and its TCRdb copy is limited to in-frame clones, with some not included. The data contain about 180,000 clones, about 90% of them singletons. The length of the CDR3 is 15 residues. V was pared by 4 bases and J by 0 bases, with 10 bases between. Germline lookup yields CDR1 SGHRS and CDR2 YFSETQ. Comment on this clone: Antigen unknown.

The chain recombines TRBV5-1 with TRBJ1-4; D perhaps matches TRBD1 (5 bases). Specimen: peripheral blood, collected on day 0 of AZD1222 vaccination. This receptor was obtained from an adult in good health. The CDR3 loop reads CASSRDGTTNEKLFF. The CDR3 nucleotides are TGCGCCAGCAGCAGGGACGGCACAACTAATGAAAAACTGTTTTTT.